The rows below give T cell receptor beta chains drawn from one sample of a study of post-analysis software for immune sequencing data. TCRdb reprocessed the PCR reads with MiXCR, giving one entry per CDR3 protein. The data contain about 540,000 distinct CDR3 sequences, around 34% of them singletons. The source material was blood. The receptors here all came from a girl under 18 with multiple sclerosis. CDR3s include the opening cysteine and the closing phenylalanine or tryptophan. Each record gives: CDR3 DNA, CDR3 protein, clone size, J gene, V gene, D gene. D genes are given only for firm matches. Rows give clone size only sometimes, using once, few, many, or a class for an expanded clone.

TGTGCCAGCAGTGTAGATCAGCCCCAGCATTTT | CASSVDQPQHF | NA | TRBJ1-5 | TRBV6-4 | NA
TGTGCCAGCAGCATTGGGACTAGCGGGGATCCGGAATACAATGAGCAGTTCTTC | CASSIGTSGDPEYNEQFF | NA | TRBJ2-1 | TRBV27 | TRBD2
TGTGCCAGCAGTTACACTACCACCCGGGACAGCCTTAGAGGAGGCTACACCTTC | CASSYTTTRDSLRGGYTF | NA | TRBJ1-2 | TRBV6-5 | TRBD1
TGCAGCGCTGGAAACGAAGATTATGGCTACACCTTC | CSAGNEDYGYTF | NA | TRBJ1-2 | TRBV29-1 | NA
TGTGCCAGCAGCTTAGACGAGAATACGCAGTATTTT | CASSLDENTQYF | many | TRBJ2-3 | TRBV7-6 | NA
TGTGCCAGCAGTTTGAGGGGGGGACCGGTGAACAATGAGCAGTTCTTC | CASSLRGGPVNNEQFF | few | TRBJ2-1 | TRBV12-3/TRBV12-4 | NA
TGCAGTGCTCGACTAGCGACGGAGCAGTACTTC | CSARLATEQYF | NA | TRBJ2-7 | TRBV20-1 | TRBD2
TGTGCCAGCAGCCAAGGGGGACAGGGACGCAATGAGCAGTTCTTC | CASSQGGQGRNEQFF | few | TRBJ2-1 | TRBV14 | TRBD1
TGTGCCAGCAGCCCATCTACCCAGACAGGGCTGTCACATACGCAGTATTTT | CASSPSTQTGLSHTQYF | few | TRBJ2-3 | TRBV7-9 | TRBD1
TGTGCCAGTAGTCCCCGGACAGAGTATAGCAATCAGCCCCAGCATTTT | CASSPRTEYSNQPQHF | NA | TRBJ1-5 | TRBV19 | NA
TGCAGTGCTAGTTGGGGGGGTCCCTACAATGAGCAGTTCTTC | CSASWGGPYNEQFF | few | TRBJ2-1 | TRBV20-1 | TRBD2
TGCGCCAGCAGGGAACCCGGGACAGGAGCTTACGAGCAGTACTTC | CASREPGTGAYEQYF | NA | TRBJ2-7 | TRBV5-1 | TRBD1
TGTGCCAGCAGCGCGAGGACAGGGGGGGCTGAAGCTTTCTTT | CASSARTGGAEAFF | NA | TRBJ1-1 | TRBV9 | TRBD1
TGCAGTGCTAGGCTAGCGGGGGGGCCGGGTGAGACCCAGTACTTC | CSARLAGGPGETQYF | few | TRBJ2-5 | TRBV20-1 | TRBD2
TGCAGTGCCAAGGGGACCGGAGGATTCTACGAGCAGTACTTC | CSAKGTGGFYEQYF | NA | TRBJ2-7 | TRBV20-1 | NA
TGTGCCAGCAGCCAAACAGCGGGGGGCAACCAAGAGACCCAGTACTTC | CASSQTAGGNQETQYF | NA | TRBJ2-5 | TRBV3-1 | TRBD2
TGTGCCACCAGCAGCGGGGGGGCCCCGAATGAGCAGTTCTTC | CATSSGGAPNEQFF | few | TRBJ2-1 | TRBV6-1 | TRBD2
TGTGCCAGCAGTCCGAGACAGGGTATATCGTACAATGAGCAGTTCTTC | CASSPRQGISYNEQFF | few | TRBJ2-1 | TRBV2 | TRBD1
TGTGCCAGCAGCTTCTCCCTAGCGGGGGGGCGGAATGAGCAGTTCTTC | CASSFSLAGGRNEQFF | NA | TRBJ2-1 | TRBV7-3 | TRBD2
TGTGCCAGTAGCCAGGGGCGTCTCTATGGCTACACCTTC | CASSQGRLYGYTF | NA | TRBJ1-2 | TRBV19 | NA
TGTGCCAGCAGCTCCCTAGGCGGGGGGGCAAAGACCCAGTACTTC | CASSSLGGGAKTQYF | NA | TRBJ2-5 | TRBV28 | TRBD2
TGCAGGGCTAGAGGCAGGGTGGGTGAGCAGTTCTTC | CRARGRVGEQFF | few | TRBJ2-1 | TRBV20-1 | NA
TGTGCCAGCAGCCCCTCTGTCCAAAACTATGGCTACACCTTC | CASSPSVQNYGYTF | few | TRBJ1-2 | TRBV2 | NA
TGCAGTGCTAACCGGGACAGGGGGTCGTTGTTCGACACCGGGGAGCTGTTTTTT | CSANRDRGSLFDTGELFF | few | TRBJ2-2 | TRBV20-1 | TRBD1
TGTGCCAGCTCACCACGGGGGTCAGATACGCAGTATTTT | CASSPRGSDTQYF | NA | TRBJ2-3 | TRBV18 | NA
TGTGCCAGCAGCTTGGCTCTTGGATCCGGCACAGATACGCAGTATTTT | CASSLALGSGTDTQYF | NA | TRBJ2-3 | TRBV5-6 | NA
TGTGCCAGCGCCTCGGGACAGGGGGCTGCACCCCTCCACTTT | CASASGQGAAPLHF | NA | TRBJ1-6 | TRBV7-9 | TRBD1
TGTGCCAGCAGTTACCTAGCGGGGACTACAGATACGCAGTATTTT | CASSYLAGTTDTQYF | few | TRBJ2-3 | TRBV6-5 | TRBD2
TGTGCCAGCAGTTACTCCGACCCCGACAATGAGCAGTTCTTC | CASSYSDPDNEQFF | few | TRBJ2-1 | TRBV6-5 | NA
TGCGCCAGCAGCTTGGGGTCGGGGCCAGATACGCAGTATTTT | CASSLGSGPDTQYF | NA | TRBJ2-3 | TRBV5-1 | NA
TGCAGTGCCATCGAAGAGACCCAGTACTTC | CSAIEETQYF | NA | TRBJ2-5 | TRBV20-1 | NA
TGCAGTGCTAGAGATGGGGCCCTTGGGATTGGCAATCAGCCCCAGCATTTT | CSARDGALGIGNQPQHF | NA | TRBJ1-5 | TRBV20-1 | NA
TGTGCCATCAGTGAGGGAAATCAGCCCCAGCATTTT | CAISEGNQPQHF | NA | TRBJ1-5 | TRBV10-3 | NA
TGCAGCGCCCGGAGGGGGCAATACGAGCAGTTCTTC | CSARRGQYEQFF | NA | TRBJ2-1 | TRBV29-1 | NA
TGCGCCAGCAGCATATCACAGGGGCACAGCATGAACACTGAAGCTTTCTTT | CASSISQGHSMNTEAFF | NA | TRBJ1-1 | TRBV5-1 | TRBD1
TGTGCCAGCAGTAGGGGGGGCCCGGCAGAGACCCAGTACTTC | CASSRGGPAETQYF | NA | TRBJ2-5 | TRBV6-6 | NA
TGTGCCAGCAGACAACAGGAAGGCTACACCTTC | CASRQQEGYTF | few | TRBJ1-2 | TRBV6-5 | NA
TGTGCCAGCAGCCACGGACCCAGCCGCTATGGCTACACCTTC | CASSHGPSRYGYTF | NA | TRBJ1-2 | TRBV14 | NA
TGCAGCGTTCTCACAGTAACCTGGGAGACCCAGTACTTC | CSVLTVTWETQYF | NA | TRBJ2-5 | TRBV29-1 | NA
TGTGCCAGCAAGAGAGCGAACACCGGGGAGCTGTTTTTT | CASKRANTGELFF | few | TRBJ2-2 | TRBV2 | NA
TGTGCCAGCAGCCAAGTCCCCGGGTCGGGGGAGGAAGATACGCAGTATTTT | CASSQVPGSGEEDTQYF | NA | TRBJ2-3 | TRBV3-1 | NA
TGTGCCAGCAGTGAATCCCAGCTCCAAGAGACCCAGTACTTC | CASSESQLQETQYF | few | TRBJ2-5 | TRBV25-1 | NA
TGCGCCAGCAGTGAGTCGAGGGGTACTGGACTACCCCAAGAGACCCAGTACTTC | CASSESRGTGLPQETQYF | few | TRBJ2-5 | TRBV10-1 | NA
TGTGCCAGCACTCGATCGCCGGAAAGAGGGCAGTATTTT | CASTRSPERGQYF | NA | TRBJ2-3 | TRBV5-6 | NA
TGTGCCACCAGCAGTCAGGGCAGGGGCTACACCTTC | CATSSQGRGYTF | NA | TRBJ1-2 | TRBV15 | NA
TGTGCCAGCAGTTTGACAGGGGGCAGAGATACGCAGTATTTT | CASSLTGGRDTQYF | few | TRBJ2-3 | TRBV6-5 | TRBD1
TGTGCCAGCAGCTTCTCACCTACAGGGATCTATGGCTACACCTTC | CASSFSPTGIYGYTF | NA | TRBJ1-2 | TRBV7-9 | NA
TGTGCCAGCAGTCGGACAGGGGGAAGGACAGATACGCAGTATTTT | CASSRTGGRTDTQYF | NA | TRBJ2-3 | TRBV6-5 | TRBD1
TGTGCCAGCAGCTGGAGGGGGAGCAACACTGAAGCTTTCTTT | CASSWRGSNTEAFF | few | TRBJ1-1 | TRBV6-5 | NA
TGCGCCAGCACTCTCGGGGACGGATTCTACGAGCAGTACTTC | CASTLGDGFYEQYF | NA | TRBJ2-7 | TRBV5-1 | NA
TGTGCCAGCAGTAGCCAGGGGGCCTCCTCCTATGGCTACACCTTC | CASSSQGASSYGYTF | NA | TRBJ1-2 | TRBV12-3/TRBV12-4 | TRBD1
TGCGCCAGCAGCCAGGACATAGCGGGGGGGGGCGATGAGCAGTTCTTC | CASSQDIAGGGDEQFF | few | TRBJ2-1 | TRBV4-1 | TRBD2
TGTGCCAGCAGCTTGGGTAGTTGGCTCGAGCAGTACTTC | CASSLGSWLEQYF | NA | TRBJ2-7 | TRBV7-2 | NA
TGTGCCAGCAGCTTCGGGACAGGGGGACTCTTCTCCTACAATGAGCAGTTCTTC | CASSFGTGGLFSYNEQFF | few | TRBJ2-1 | TRBV9 | TRBD1
TGCAGCGTTGAACCACAGGGGAAGGATGAGCAGTTCTTC | CSVEPQGKDEQFF | NA | TRBJ2-1 | TRBV29-1 | TRBD1
TGCAGTGCTAGAAGGACAGGGTGGGATACTGAAGCTTTCTTT | CSARRTGWDTEAFF | few | TRBJ1-1 | TRBV20-1 | TRBD1
TGTGCCAGCTCGCTTCGTGGGGACAACTATGGCTACACCTTC | CASSLRGDNYGYTF | NA | TRBJ1-2 | TRBV18 | NA